A selection of T cell receptor beta chains follows, all from one sample in a study of T-cell reconstitution after alpha-beta-depleted transplantation in children. TCRdb re-analysed the PCR reads in MiXCR, keeping a single row per CDR3 protein. The sample holds roughly 300,000 distinct CDR3 sequences; 11% are singletons and the top ten take around 20%. The source material was peripheral blood, sampled 180 days after TCRalphabeta/CD19-depleted stem cell transplant. These receptors originate from a male patient between 2 and 10 years old who had a stem cell transplant for chronic granulomatous disease, so the T cells may come from the graft donor. CDR3s include the opening cysteine and the closing phenylalanine or tryptophan. Each record gives: clone size, D gene, V gene, J gene, CDR3 DNA, CDR3 protein. D genes are given only for firm matches. Some rows mark clone size as missing; the rest say once, few, many or name a class of expanded clone.

>many|NA|TRBV20-1|TRBJ1-1
TGCAGTGCTACAGACCGAGGCACTGAAGCTTTCTTT
CSATDRGTEAFF
>many|NA|TRBV20-1|TRBJ2-1
TGCAGTGCTTCCTCCTGGAGCTCCTACAATGAGCAGTTCTTC
CSASSWSSYNEQFF
>many|NA|TRBV20-1|TRBJ2-7
TGCAGTGCTAGTTCCCCCAGCTACGAGCAGTACTTC
CSASSPSYEQYF
>many|TRBD1|TRBV6-1|TRBJ1-5
TGTGCCAGCAGGCTAGGGGACAGGGGACGAAATCAGCCCCAGCATTTT
CASRLGDRGRNQPQHF
>many|NA|TRBV12-3/TRBV12-4|TRBJ1-2
TGTGCCAGCAGTTTAGGGGCAGCCCTTAACTATGGCTACACCTTC
CASSLGAALNYGYTF
>many|TRBD1|TRBV13|TRBJ2-7
TGTGCCAGCAGCTTAGATGGGACAGGGTCCCATCTACCCTACGAGCAGTACTTC
CASSLDGTGSHLPYEQYF
>many|TRBD1|TRBV6-1|TRBJ2-1
TGTGCCAGCAGCCACACAGGGGGACCCTACAATGAGCAGTTCTTC
CASSHTGGPYNEQFF
>few|NA|TRBV6-1|TRBJ2-6
TGTGCCAGCTGTGGCTGGGGGATATCTGGGGCCAACGTCCTGACTTTC
CASCGWGISGANVLTF
>NA|TRBD1|TRBV20-1|TRBJ2-2
TGCAGTGCTAGGCCGGGACAGGGTTTGTCCGGGGAGCTGTTTTTT
CSARPGQGLSGELFF
>many|TRBD2|TRBV20-1|TRBJ2-7
TGCAGTGCTAGAGATCACCCGGGACTAGCGGCAGGAGGGCAGTACTTC
CSARDHPGLAAGGQYF
>NA|NA|TRBV5-4|TRBJ2-1
TGTGCCAGCTATAACGGAGGGCCTAGTATTCACAATGAGCAGTTCTTC
CASYNGGPSIHNEQFF
>many|NA|TRBV11-3|TRBJ2-3
TGTGCCAGCAGCAAAGGGGAAGGAGGGACAGATACGCAGTATTTT
CASSKGEGGTDTQYF
>many|TRBD2|TRBV7-7|TRBJ2-2
TGTGCTAGCAGCTTAGCGGGGAAAACGGCGACAGGGGAGCTGTTTTTT
CASSLAGKTATGELFF
>many|NA|TRBV20-1|TRBJ2-7
TGCAGTGCTTTCGAGACTACCTCCTACGAGCAGTACTTC
CSAFETTSYEQYF
>many|NA|TRBV28|TRBJ1-4
TGTGCCAGCAGTTTGGGCGGAAAACTGTTTTTT
CASSLGGKLFF